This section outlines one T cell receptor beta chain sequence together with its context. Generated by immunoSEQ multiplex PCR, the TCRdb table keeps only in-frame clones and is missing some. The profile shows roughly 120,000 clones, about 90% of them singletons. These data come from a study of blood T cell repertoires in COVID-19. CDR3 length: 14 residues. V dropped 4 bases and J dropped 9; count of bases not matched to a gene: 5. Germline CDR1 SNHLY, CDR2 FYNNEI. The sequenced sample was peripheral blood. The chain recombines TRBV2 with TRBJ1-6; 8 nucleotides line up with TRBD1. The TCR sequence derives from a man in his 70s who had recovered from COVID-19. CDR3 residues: CASSGETGVSPLHF. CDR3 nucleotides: TGTGCCAGCAGTGGAGAGACAGGGGTTTCACCCCTCCACTTT. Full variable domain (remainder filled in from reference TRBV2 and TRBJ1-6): EPEVTQTPSHQVTQMGQEVILRCVPISNHLYFYWYRQILGQKVEFLVSFYNNEISEKSEIFDDQFSVERPDGSNFTLKIRSTKLEDSAMYFCASSGETGVSPLHFGNGTRLTVT.